Below, 16 T cell receptor beta chains from the same sample are listed, as sequenced in a study of CD8 T cells in ankylosing spondylitis. One entry per CDR3 protein results from TCRdb running MiXCR on the 5' RACE reads. The repertoire holds 200,000 to 250,000 distinct CDR3 sequences, about 11% seen once, with 2.5% to 3% in the top ten. The sample was blood, either unsorted or a sorted T cell fraction (not recorded which). These receptors were obtained from a male donor with ankylosing spondylitis or in good health (not recorded which).

This clonotype was detected ten times or more. The chain couples TRBV18 to TRBJ2-1, with D possibly matching TRBD1 (5 bases). In germline, CDR1 is KGHSH, CDR2 LQKENI. V dropped 6 bases and J dropped 0 bases, with 15 bases sitting between them. This CDR3 comprises 16 residues. CDR3 nucleotide sequence: TGTGCCAGCTCGATGACAGCTATTAGCTCCTACAATGAGCAGTTCTTC. Protein: CASSMTAISSYNEQFF. The whole variable domain, remainder taken from reference TRBV18 and TRBJ2-1, is NAGVMQNPRHLVRRRGQEARLRCSPMKGHSHVYWYRQLPEEGLKFMVYLQKENIIDESGMPKERFSAEFPKEGPSILRIQQVVRGDSAAYFCASSMTAISSYNEQFFGPGTRLTVL.

This clonotype was detected a few times. The chain has TRBV12-3 or TRBV12-4 and TRBJ1-2, with D unresolved. This CDR3 is built from 12 residues. The V end lost 6 bases, the J end lost 6 bases, and 11 bases lay between the germline ends. CDR3 nucleotides: TGTGCCAGCAGCCCCAAGCCTAATGGCTACACCTTC. It translates to CASSPKPNGYTF.

This clonotype occurred many times. V gene TRBV7-9 combines with J gene TRBJ1-1, with D perhaps matching TRBD1 (6 bases). V gave up 5 bases and J gave up 1 base, with 8 bases separating them. Germline V lookup: CDR1 SEHNR, CDR2 FQNEAQ (reference sequence). CDR3 size: 13 residues. The CDR3, as DNA: TGTGCCAGCAGCCCGGGACAGAACACTGAAGCTTTCTTT. Translated, it gives CASSPGQNTEAFF.

This clonotype has a handful of counts. The chain carries TRBV7-9 and TRBJ2-1, with a possible D match to TRBD1 (7 bases). This CDR3 is built from 15 residues. The germline V gene has CDR1 SEHNR and CDR2 FQNEAQ (reference sequence). Trimming removed 5 bases from V and 3 bases from J, with 14 bases in between. As DNA, the CDR3 is TGTGCCAGCAGCCCGGAGGGACAGCGCTACAATGAGCAGTTCTTC. Translation: CASSPEGQRYNEQFF.

The chain has TRBV7-9 and TRBJ2-1; TRBD1 aligns across 9 bases. CDR3 length equals 16 residues. The germline gives CDR1 SEHNR, CDR2 FQNEAQ (reference sequence). Trimming took 5 bases from V and 2 from J; bases not matched to a gene: 7. The CDR3 here is CASSQGTGQTYNEQFF. Here the CDR3 DNA reads TGTGCCAGCAGCCAGGGGACAGGGCAGACCTACAATGAGCAGTTCTTC.

This clonotype has ten or more counts. The chain combines TRBV12-3 or TRBV12-4 with TRBJ2-1; no clear D. V shed 1 base and J shed 8 bases, with 3 bases lying between them. The CDR3 is 11 residues long. CDR3 amino acids: CASSLVDEQFF. DNA of the CDR3: TGTGCCAGCAGTTTAGTAGATGAGCAGTTCTTC.

This clonotype was detected a few times. V usage is TRBV2 and J usage is TRBJ2-1; D perhaps matches TRBD1 (5 bases). The CDR3 extends over 13 amino acids. Germline CDR1 and CDR2: SNHLY and FYNNEI. Between the trimmed V and J ends, which lost 1 base and 9 bases, there was a span of 10 bases. The DNA for the CDR3 is TGTGCCAGCAGTGAAGGCAGGGTCGGTGAGCAGTTCTTC. It specifies CASSEGRVGEQFF.

This CDR3 is CSAREGVRTDTQYF. The CDR3 coding sequence is TGCAGTGCTAGAGAAGGGGTACGCACAGATACGCAGTATTTT. This chain connects TRBV20-1 to TRBJ2-3; D might be TRBD1 (5 bases). V lost 0 bases and J 1 base, leaving 8 bases between the germline ends. Looked up from germline, CDR1 is DFQATT and CDR2 is SNEGSKA (reference sequence). CDR3 length equals 14 residues.

This clonotype was detected a few times. The chain couples TRBV6-5 to TRBJ2-6; unclear D gene. V dropped 2 bases and J dropped 7 bases, with 6 bases sitting between them. The CDR3 loop spans 13 amino acids. Germline CDR1 MNHEY, CDR2 SVGAGI. As DNA, the CDR3 is TGTGCCAGCAGTTACCCGCTCGCCAACGTCCTGACTTTC. Protein product: CASSYPLANVLTF.

This clonotype has just a few counts. The V and J genes are TRBV29-1 and TRBJ1-1; TRBD1 agrees at 11 bases. This CDR3 has 17 residues. Germline V gene data show CDR1 as SQVTM and CDR2 as ANQGSEA. V dropped 1 base and J dropped 3; count of bases not matched to a gene: 10. CDR3 amino acids: CSVEGGQGAVPDTEAFF. DNA for the CDR3: TGCAGCGTTGAAGGTGGACAGGGGGCTGTACCGGACACTGAAGCTTTCTTT.

Many counts were recorded for this clonotype. The CDR3 DNA follows: TGTGCCATCAGTGCACAAGGACAGGGGGTCAAAAACATTCAGTACTTC. Translating it yields CAISAQGQGVKNIQYF. The chain is built from TRBV10-3 and TRBJ2-4, with 10 bases matching TRBD1. The trim removed 4 bases at V and 3 bases at J, leaving 6 bases unmatched. Germline CDR1 and CDR2: ENHRY and SYGVKD. The CDR3 length is 16 residues.

This clonotype was detected ten times or more. V gene TRBV21-1 combines with J gene TRBJ1-5; the DNA was not compared with TRBD1, the D call given in the table. TRBV21-1 is shown as a pseudogene. The CDR3 is 18 amino acids. The CDR3 DNA reads as TGTGCCAGCAGCAAAGTCTTGATGGGGAAAGTGGGGAATCAGCCCCAGCATTTT. Translation: CASSKVLMGKVGNQPQHF.

This chain joins TRBV7-9 and TRBJ2-1; 14 bases are a match to TRBD2. The CDR3 has 15 residues. Germline V gives CDR1 SEHNR, CDR2 FQNEAQ (reference sequence). V gave up 4 bases and J gave up 5 bases; unmatched junction bases: 1. The CDR3 sequence: CASSWTSGRNNEQFF. For the CDR3, the DNA is TGTGCCAGCAGCTGGACTAGCGGGAGGAACAATGAGCAGTTCTTC.

This clonotype was counted at least ten times. The chain carries TRBV5-1 and TRBJ2-1; perhaps TRBD2 as D (7 bases). Germline-derived CDR1 and CDR2 are SGHRS and YFSETQ. This CDR3 has 15 amino acids. Trimming removed 2 bases at V and 4 bases at J, with 13 bases between. Here the CDR3 reads CASSLGGDPYNEQFF. The CDR3 DNA reads TGCGCCAGCAGCTTAGGGGGGGACCCTTACAATGAGCAGTTCTTC.

In this sample, this clonotype turned up many times. This chain links TRBV29-1 with TRBJ2-5; 9 positions agree with TRBD1. V gave up 0 bases and J gave up 2 bases; unmatched junction bases: 1. The CDR3 is 14 amino acids. Germline V gene lookup returns CDR1 SQVTM and CDR2 ANQGSEA. The CDR3 protein is CSVEDGTGQETQYF. In DNA form, the CDR3 reads TGCAGCGTTGAAGATGGGACAGGGCAAGAGACCCAGTACTTC.

This clonotype occurred many times. The rearrangement links TRBV5-1 to TRBJ2-2, with D maybe TRBD1 (6 bases). The CDR3 length is 15 residues. The V gene lost 0 bases and the J gene lost 8 bases, with 14 bases spanning the gap. From germline, CDR1 is SGHRS and CDR2 YFSETQ. CDR3 nucleotides: TGCGCCAGCAGCTTGGCTGGACAGACTCGTGGGGAGCTGTTTTTT. It is translated as CASSLAGQTRGELFF. The complete variable domain, with remaining parts taken from reference TRBV5-1 and TRBJ2-2, reads KAGVTQTPRYLIKTRGQQVTLSCSPISGHRSVSWYQQTPGQGLQFLFEYFSETQRNKGNFPGRFSGRQFSNSRSEMNVSTLELGDSALYLCASSLAGQTRGELFFGEGSRLTVL.